Sequencing of this T cell receptor beta chain was carried out in a study of blood T cell repertoires in COVID-19. The CDR3 runs to 13 residues. Germline CDR1 MDHEN, CDR2 SYDVKM. The germline V and J ends were trimmed by 1 base and 10 bases, with 13 bases remaining between them. Assay: immunoSEQ multiplex PCR; the TCRdb copy retains only in-frame clones and omits some. The sample carries some 78,000 clones, nearly 90% recorded once. Material for sequencing was peripheral blood. The rearrangement links TRBV28 to TRBJ1-1, with no clear D. The receptor was isolated from a woman aged 80 or older with active or convalescent COVID-19. As DNA, the CDR3 is TGTGCCAGCAGTTTATTGAGTGGGCTCGGAGCTTTCTTT. It specifies CASSLLSGLGAFF.